This paragraph reports one T cell receptor beta chain. Its matching antigen is unknown. The sample is drawn from a study of cytomegalovirus exposure and HLA in healthy donors. Overall study findings and caveats: The authors listed 164 TCR beta chains as cytomegalovirus-associated.

Sequenced by immunoSEQ multiplex PCR; TCRdb stores in-frame clones only, minus some. This table has tens of thousands of clones, approximately 92% appearing once. Germline V lookup: CDR1 LGHNA, CDR2 YNFKEQ. This CDR3 is 17 amino acids long. V gave up 4 bases and J gave up 0 bases; unmatched junction bases: 9. V usage is TRBV4-2 and J usage is TRBJ1-3, with 7 bases lining up with TRBD1. This TCR came from a man between 18 and 29 years old in good health and CMV-seronegative. Sequences were obtained from PBMCs. This CDR3 is CASSPNRGAVSGNTIYF. The CDR3 DNA reads TGTGCCAGCAGCCCTAACAGGGGAGCAGTCTCTGGAAACACCATATATTTT.